A selection of T cell receptor beta chains follows, all from one sample in a study of CD8+ T cells in alopecia areata. The table came from immunoSEQ multiplex PCR; TCRdb's copy has only in-frame clones and leaves some out. The table has approximately 210,000 clones, approximately 67% seen once. The sequenced sample was CD4+ T cells sorted from blood, obtained at approximately week 42, from a patient treated with tofacitinib. The receptors originated from a human donor with alopecia areata. Each CDR3 is given with its conserved first and last residue. D genes are given only for firm matches. A row's size may be missing; if present it is once, few, many or a size class.

TRBJ2-5 TRBV9 NA NA TGTGCCAGCAGCGCGGGGACTCAAAGCGAAGAGACCCAGTACTTC CASSAGTQSEETQYF
TRBJ1-2 TRBV7-2 many NA TGTGCCAGCAGCTTAGGAACAGGGAGTAACTATGGCTACACCTTC CASSLGTGSNYGYTF
TRBJ2-3 TRBV2 NA TRBD2 TGTGCCAGCAGTGCTCGGACTAGCGGGGTGTCAGATACGCAGTATTTT CASSARTSGVSDTQYF
TRBJ1-4 TRBV9 NA NA TGTGCCAGCAGCGCCGGGTCCCGAGGCGAAAAACTGTTTTTT CASSAGSRGEKLFF
TRBJ1-2 TRBV27 once NA TGTGCCAGCAGGCTACGACCTTGGGGTGGCTACACCTTC CASRLRPWGGYTF
TRBJ2-1 TRBV11-3 NA TRBD1 TGTGCCAGCAGCTCGCGAACAGGGGGCCCTGCCAATGAGCAGTTCTTC CASSSRTGGPANEQFF
TRBJ2-5 TRBV5-4 NA TRBD1 TGTGCCAGCAGAGATCCATCCACAGGGGGCAGTGAGACCCAGTACTTC CASRDPSTGGSETQYF
TRBJ2-3 TRBV27 NA TRBD1 TGTGCCAGCAGTTTGTCGGCCTTGACAGGGGTTAACACAGATACGCAGTATTTT CASSLSALTGVNTDTQYF
TRBJ1-2 TRBV7-9 NA NA TGTGCCAGCAGCTCTGGAGAGGTCTATGGCTACACCTTC CASSSGEVYGYTF
TRBJ2-7 TRBV5-1 few NA TGCGCCAGCAGCTACTATAGCGGACAAGGGGAGCAGTACTTC CASSYYSGQGEQYF
TRBJ2-5 TRBV19 NA NA TGTGCCAGTAGTGGGTCTCTACAGGGACAGACCCAGTACTTC CASSGSLQGQTQYF
TRBJ1-6 TRBV4-3 NA TRBD1 TGCGCCAGCAGCCAAGAGGCAACAGGGGATTCACCCCTCCACTTT CASSQEATGDSPLHF
TRBJ2-7 TRBV27 few NA TGTGCCAGCAGTTTCGGCAGGGGCGCCTACGAGCAGTACTTC CASSFGRGAYEQYF
TRBJ2-2 TRBV5-4 NA NA TGTGCCAGCAGCTTGGGGATGTACGGCACCGGGGAGCTGTTTTTT CASSLGMYGTGELFF
TRBJ1-2 TRBV30 once TRBD1 TGTGCCTGGGGGGGACAGGGCGTCTATGGCTACACCTTC CAWGGQGVYGYTF
TRBJ2-1 TRBV30 once NA TGTGCCTGGAGTAGGGGCCTGCCCAATGAGCAGTTCTTC CAWSRGLPNEQFF
TRBJ2-4 TRBV5-1 NA NA TGCGCCAGCAGCTTGGGGCAGATCAAAAACATTCAGTACTTC CASSLGQIKNIQYF
TRBJ2-1 TRBV29-1 NA TRBD2 TGCAGCGTCCCTCTTCTAGCGGGAGTCCATGAGCAGTTCTTC CSVPLLAGVHEQFF
TRBJ2-7 TRBV6-5 few NA TGTGCCAGCAGTAAAACAGGTGCCGAGCAGTACTTC CASSKTGAEQYF
TRBJ2-5 TRBV4-3 NA NA TGCGCCAGCAGCCAAGTACCGGACCCGTTGGGGGCCCAGTACTTC CASSQVPDPLGAQYF
TRBJ2-1 TRBV7-8 few TRBD2 TGTGCCAGCAGCTTATCACTAGCGGGGGGTAATGAGCAGTTCTTC CASSLSLAGGNEQFF
TRBJ2-1 TRBV29-1 few NA TGCAGCGGATGGTTTAGCCGTGAGCAGTTCTTC CSGWFSREQFF
TRBJ1-5 TRBV5-5 NA NA TGTGCCAGCAGCTTGGTCTCAGGGAAGGGCAATCAGCCCCAGCATTTT CASSLVSGKGNQPQHF
TRBJ1-2 TRBV18 NA TRBD1 TGTGCCAGCTCACAAACGCCGGGACAGGGCCATGGCTACACCTTC CASSQTPGQGHGYTF